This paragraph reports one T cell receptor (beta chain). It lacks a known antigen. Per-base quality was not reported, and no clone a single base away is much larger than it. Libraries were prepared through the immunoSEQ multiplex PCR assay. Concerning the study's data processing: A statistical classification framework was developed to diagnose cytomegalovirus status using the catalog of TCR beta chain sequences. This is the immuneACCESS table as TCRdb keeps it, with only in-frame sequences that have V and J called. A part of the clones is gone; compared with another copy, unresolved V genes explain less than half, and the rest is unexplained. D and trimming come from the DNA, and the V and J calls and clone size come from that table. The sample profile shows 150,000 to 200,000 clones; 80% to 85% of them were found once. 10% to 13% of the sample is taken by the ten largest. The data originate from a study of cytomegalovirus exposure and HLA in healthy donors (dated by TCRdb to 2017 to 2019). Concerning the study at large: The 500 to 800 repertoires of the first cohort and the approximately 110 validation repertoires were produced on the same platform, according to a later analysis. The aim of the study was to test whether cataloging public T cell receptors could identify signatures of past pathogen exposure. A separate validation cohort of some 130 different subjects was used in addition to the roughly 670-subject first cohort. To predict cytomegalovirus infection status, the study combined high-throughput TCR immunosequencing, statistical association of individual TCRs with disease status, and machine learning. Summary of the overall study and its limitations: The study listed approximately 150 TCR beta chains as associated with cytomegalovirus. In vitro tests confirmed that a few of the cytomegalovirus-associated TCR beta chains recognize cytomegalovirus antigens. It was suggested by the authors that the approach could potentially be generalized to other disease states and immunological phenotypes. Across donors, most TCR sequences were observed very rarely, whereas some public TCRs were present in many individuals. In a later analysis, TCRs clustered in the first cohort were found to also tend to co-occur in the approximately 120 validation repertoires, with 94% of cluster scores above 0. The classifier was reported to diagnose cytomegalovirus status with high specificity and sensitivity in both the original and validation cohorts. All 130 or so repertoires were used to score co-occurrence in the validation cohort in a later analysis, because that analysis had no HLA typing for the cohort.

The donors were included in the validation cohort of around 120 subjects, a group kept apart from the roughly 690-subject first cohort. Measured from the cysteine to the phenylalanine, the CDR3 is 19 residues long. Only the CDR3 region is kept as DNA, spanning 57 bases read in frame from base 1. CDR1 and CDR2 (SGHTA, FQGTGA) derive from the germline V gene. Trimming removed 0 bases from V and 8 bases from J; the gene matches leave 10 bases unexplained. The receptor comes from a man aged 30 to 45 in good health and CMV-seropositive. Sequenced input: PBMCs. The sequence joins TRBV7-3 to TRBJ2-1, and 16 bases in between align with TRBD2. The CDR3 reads CASSLTTAGTSGGADEQFF. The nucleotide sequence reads TGTGCCAGCAGCTTAACGACCGCCGGGACTAGCGGGGGGGCGGATGAGCAGTTCTTC.